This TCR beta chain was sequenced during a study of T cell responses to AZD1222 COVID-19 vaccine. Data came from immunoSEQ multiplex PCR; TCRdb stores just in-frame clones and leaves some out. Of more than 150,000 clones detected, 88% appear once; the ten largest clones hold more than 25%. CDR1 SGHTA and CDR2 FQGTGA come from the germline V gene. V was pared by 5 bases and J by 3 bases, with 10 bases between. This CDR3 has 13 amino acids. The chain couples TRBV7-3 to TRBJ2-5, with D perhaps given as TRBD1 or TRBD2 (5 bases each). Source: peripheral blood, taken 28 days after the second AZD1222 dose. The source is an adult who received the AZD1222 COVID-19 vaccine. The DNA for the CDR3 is TGTGCCAGCAGCCGGGGACGGAAAGAGACCCAGTACTTC. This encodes CASSRGRKETQYF.